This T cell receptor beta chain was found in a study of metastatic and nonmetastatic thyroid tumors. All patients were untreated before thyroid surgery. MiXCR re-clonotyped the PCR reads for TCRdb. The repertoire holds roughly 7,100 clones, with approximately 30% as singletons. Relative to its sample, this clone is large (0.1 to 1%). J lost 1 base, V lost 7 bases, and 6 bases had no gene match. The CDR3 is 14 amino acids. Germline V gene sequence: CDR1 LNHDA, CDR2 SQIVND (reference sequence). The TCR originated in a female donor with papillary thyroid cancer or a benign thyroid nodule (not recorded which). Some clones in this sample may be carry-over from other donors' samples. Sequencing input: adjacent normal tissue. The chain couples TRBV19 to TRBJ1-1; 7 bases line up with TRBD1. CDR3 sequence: CASNLQGTNTEAFF. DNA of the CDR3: TGTGCCAGTAATCTACAGGGGACGAACACTGAAGCTTTCTTT.